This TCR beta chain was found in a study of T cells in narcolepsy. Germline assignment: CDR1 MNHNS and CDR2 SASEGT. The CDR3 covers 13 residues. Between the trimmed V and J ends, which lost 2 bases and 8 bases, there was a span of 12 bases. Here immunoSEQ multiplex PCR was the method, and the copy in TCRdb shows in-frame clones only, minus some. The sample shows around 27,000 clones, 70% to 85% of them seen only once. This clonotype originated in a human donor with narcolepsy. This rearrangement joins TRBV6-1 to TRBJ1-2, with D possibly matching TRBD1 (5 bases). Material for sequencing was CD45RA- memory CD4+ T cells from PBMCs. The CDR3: CASSEQGPAGYTF. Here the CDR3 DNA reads TGTGCCAGCAGTGAACAGGGACCGGCGGGCTACACCTTC.